These 2 T cell receptor beta chains were sequenced from one sample in a study of shared clonotypes between healthy human individuals (TCRdb year 2020). The library was built by means of the immunoSEQ multiplex PCR assay. TCRdb mirrors the immuneACCESS table, restricted to in-frame sequences. Some clones are absent from its copies; in checked studies, under half trace to an unresolved V gene, and the reason for the others is unknown. The sample table lists 650,000 to 700,000 clones, 90% of them with a count of one. 34% of the sample is taken by the ten largest. Material for sequencing was memory CD8+ T cells from PBMCs. This sample's cell subset or site label indicates: CD45RO+ cells pooled with CCR7-negative TemRA cells. These receptor sequences come from a man aged 18 to 35 in good health. Some clones in this sample may be carry-over from other donors' samples.

The rearrangement joins TRBV7-9 to TRBJ2-5, with D tentatively TRBD1 (6 bases). Judging by the DNA end, TRBJ2-7 fits better; the J call may be wrong. Germline-derived CDR1 and CDR2 are SEHNR and FQNEAQ (reference sequence). This CDR3 comprises 14 residues. CDR3 sequence reads: CASSQDSKFYEQYF. CDR3 coding DNA: TGTGCCAGCAGCCAGGACAGCAAGTTCTACGAGCAGTACTTC.

CDR3 DNA sequence: TGCGCCAGCTATCCTAAGGGACAGGGGTACAATGAGCAGTTCTTC. Amino acid sequence: CASYPKGQGYNEQFF. V is TRBV5-1 and J is TRBJ2-1, with 10 nucleotides matching TRBD1. V lost 7 bases, J lost 4 bases, and 8 bases stayed unmatched. This CDR3 is 15 amino acids long. Germline values: CDR1 SGHRS, CDR2 YFSETQ.